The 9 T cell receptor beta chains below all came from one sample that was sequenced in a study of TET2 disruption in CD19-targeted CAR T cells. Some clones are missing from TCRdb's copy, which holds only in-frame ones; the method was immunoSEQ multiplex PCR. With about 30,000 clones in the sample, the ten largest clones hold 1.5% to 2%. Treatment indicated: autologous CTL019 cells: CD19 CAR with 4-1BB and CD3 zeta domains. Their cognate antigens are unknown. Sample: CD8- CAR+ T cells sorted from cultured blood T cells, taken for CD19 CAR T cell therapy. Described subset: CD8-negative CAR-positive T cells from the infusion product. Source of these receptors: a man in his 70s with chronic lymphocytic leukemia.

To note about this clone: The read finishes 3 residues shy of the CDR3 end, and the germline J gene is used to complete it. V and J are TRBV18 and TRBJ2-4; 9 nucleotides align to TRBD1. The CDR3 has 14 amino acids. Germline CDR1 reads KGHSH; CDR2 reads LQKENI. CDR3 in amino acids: CASSRDREKNGQYF. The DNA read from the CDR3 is TGTGCCAGCTCACGGGACAGGGAGAAAAATGGT. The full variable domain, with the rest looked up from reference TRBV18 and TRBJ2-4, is NAGVMQNPRHLVRRRGQEARLRCSPMKGHSHVYWYRQLPEEGLKFMVYLQKENIIDESGMPKERFSAEFPKEGPSILRIQQVVRGDSAAYFCASSRDREKNGQYFGAGTRLSVL.

CDR3 in amino acids: CASSPTVNQPQHF. The sequenced part of the CDR3 DNA is TGTGCCAGCAGCCCGACTGTTAATCAGCCC. This chain connects TRBV5-5 to TRBJ1-5; unclear D gene. The read finishes 3 residues shy of the CDR3 end, and the germline J gene is used to complete it. CDR1 is SGHKS, CDR2 YYEKEE, per germline (reference sequence). V was shortened by 4 bases and J by 4 bases, with 9 bases between the two germline ends. The CDR3 extends over 13 amino acids.

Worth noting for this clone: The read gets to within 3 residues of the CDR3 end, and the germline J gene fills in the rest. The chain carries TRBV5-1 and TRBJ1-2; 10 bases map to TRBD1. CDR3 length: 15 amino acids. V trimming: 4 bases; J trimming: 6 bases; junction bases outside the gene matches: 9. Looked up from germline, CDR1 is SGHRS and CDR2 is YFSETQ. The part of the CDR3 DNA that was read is TGCGCCAGCAGCATTGGACAGGGGGGTACTCATGGC. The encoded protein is CASSIGQGGTHG. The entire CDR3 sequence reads CASSIGQGGTHGYTF.

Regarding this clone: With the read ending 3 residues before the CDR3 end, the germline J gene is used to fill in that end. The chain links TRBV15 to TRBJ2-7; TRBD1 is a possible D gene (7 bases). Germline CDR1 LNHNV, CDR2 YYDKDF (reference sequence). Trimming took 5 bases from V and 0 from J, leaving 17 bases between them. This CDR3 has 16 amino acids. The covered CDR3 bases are TGTGCCACCAGCGGGACTTGGACAGGAGCCTCCTACGAG. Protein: CATSGTWTGASYE. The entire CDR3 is CATSGTWTGASYEQYF.

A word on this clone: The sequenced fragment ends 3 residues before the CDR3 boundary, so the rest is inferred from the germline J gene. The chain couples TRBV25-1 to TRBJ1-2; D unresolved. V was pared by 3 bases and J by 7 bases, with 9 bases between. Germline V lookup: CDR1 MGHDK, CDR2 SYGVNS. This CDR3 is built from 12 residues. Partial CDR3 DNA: TGTGCCAGCAGTGAGCTAAAGGGTGGC. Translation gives CASSELKGG. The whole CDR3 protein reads CASSELKGGYTF.

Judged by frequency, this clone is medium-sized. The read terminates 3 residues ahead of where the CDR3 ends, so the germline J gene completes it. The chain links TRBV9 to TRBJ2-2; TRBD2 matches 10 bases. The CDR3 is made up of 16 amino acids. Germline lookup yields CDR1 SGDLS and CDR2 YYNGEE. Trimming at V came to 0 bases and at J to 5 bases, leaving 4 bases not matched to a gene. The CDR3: CASSVAASGGTGELFF. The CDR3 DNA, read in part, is TGTGCCAGCAGCGTAGCGGCTAGCGGGGGAACCGGGGAG.

This chain's CDR3 is CASNSGTGETEQYF. The DNA read from the CDR3 is TGTGCCAGCAATTCCGGGACAGGGGAAACCGAG. V gene TRBV6-2 or TRBV6-3 combines with J gene TRBJ2-7; 10 positions agree with TRBD1. The read terminates 3 residues ahead of where the CDR3 ends, so the germline J gene completes it. With V trimmed by 7 bases and J by 6 bases, 9 bases remained unmatched. The CDR3 runs 14 residues. Germline CDR1 is MNHEY and CDR2 is SVGEGT.

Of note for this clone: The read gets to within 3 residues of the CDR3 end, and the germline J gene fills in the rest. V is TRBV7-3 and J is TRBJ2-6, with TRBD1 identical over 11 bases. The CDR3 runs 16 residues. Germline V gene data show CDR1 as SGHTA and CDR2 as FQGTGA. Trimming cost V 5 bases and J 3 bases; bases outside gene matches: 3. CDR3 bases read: TGTGCCAGCAGCCCTGGGACAGGGGGTGGGGCCAACGTC. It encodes CASSPGTGGGANV. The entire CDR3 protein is CASSPGTGGGANVLTF.

The part of the CDR3 DNA that was read is TGTGCCAGCAGCTTAGCGGGGGGGGAGCCCAACATT. Amino acids: CASSLAGGEPNI. The complete CDR3 reads CASSLAGGEPNIQYF. The rearrangement joins TRBV7-6 to TRBJ2-4; 7 positions match TRBD2. The read ends 3 residues before the CDR3 terminus; that terminus is restored from the germline J gene. V lost 0 bases and J lost 7; bases outside the gene matches: 6. Looked up from germline, CDR1 is SGHVS and CDR2 is FNYEAQ. CDR3 length equals 15 residues.